This TCR beta chain originates from a study of blood T cell repertoires in COVID-19. Deletions cut 7 bases from V and 4 bases from J, with 16 bases between. There are 14 residues in the CDR3. The V gene's germline CDR1 is MDHEN and CDR2 SYDVKM. TCRdb's copy holds only in-frame clones and misses some; the assay was immunoSEQ multiplex PCR. The repertoire holds about 99,000 clones, just under 85% seen once, with approximately 3.4% in the top ten. This TCR was recovered from a woman older than 75 with active or convalescent COVID-19. The source material was peripheral blood. The chain joins TRBV28 to TRBJ2-5, with D possibly being TRBD2 (5 bases). The CDR3 reads CASNQLGLGETQYF. DNA for the CDR3: TGTGCCAGCAATCAACTAGGACTTGGAGAGACCCAGTACTTC.